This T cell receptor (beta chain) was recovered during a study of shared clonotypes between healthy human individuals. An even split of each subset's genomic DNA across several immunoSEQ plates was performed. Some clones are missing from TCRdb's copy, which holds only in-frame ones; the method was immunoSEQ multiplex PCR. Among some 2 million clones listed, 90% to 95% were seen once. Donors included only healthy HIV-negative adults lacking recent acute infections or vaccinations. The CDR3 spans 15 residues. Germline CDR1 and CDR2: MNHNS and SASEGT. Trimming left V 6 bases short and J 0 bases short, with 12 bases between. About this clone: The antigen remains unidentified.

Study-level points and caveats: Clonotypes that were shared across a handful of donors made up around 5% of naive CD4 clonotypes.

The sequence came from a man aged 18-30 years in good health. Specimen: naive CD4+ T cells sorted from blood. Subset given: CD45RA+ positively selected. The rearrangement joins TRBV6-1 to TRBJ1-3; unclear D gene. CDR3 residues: CASSRSTNSGNTIYF. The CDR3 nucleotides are TGTGCCAGCAGCCGCTCCACTAACTCTGGAAACACCATATATTTT.